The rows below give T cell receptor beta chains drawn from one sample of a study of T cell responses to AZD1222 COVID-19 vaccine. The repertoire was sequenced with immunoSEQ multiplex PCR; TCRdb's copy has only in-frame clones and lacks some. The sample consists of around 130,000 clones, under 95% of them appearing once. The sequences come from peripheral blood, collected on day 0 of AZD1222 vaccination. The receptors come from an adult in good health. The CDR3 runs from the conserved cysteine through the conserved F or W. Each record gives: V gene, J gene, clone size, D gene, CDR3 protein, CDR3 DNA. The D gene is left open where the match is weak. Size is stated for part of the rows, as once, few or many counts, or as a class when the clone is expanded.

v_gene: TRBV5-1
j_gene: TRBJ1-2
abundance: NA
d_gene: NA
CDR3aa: CASSLAMGDDGYTF
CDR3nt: TGCGCCAGCAGCTTGGCCATGGGGGATGATGGCTACACCTTC

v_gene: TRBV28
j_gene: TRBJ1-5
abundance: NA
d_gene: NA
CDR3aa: CAGKTGWNQPQHF
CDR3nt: TGTGCCGGCAAAACAGGGTGGAATCAGCCCCAGCATTTT

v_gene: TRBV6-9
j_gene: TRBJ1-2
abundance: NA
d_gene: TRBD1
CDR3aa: CASKPGQTLAHYGYTF
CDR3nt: TGTGCCAGCAAACCGGGACAGACCTTAGCCCACTATGGCTACACCTTC

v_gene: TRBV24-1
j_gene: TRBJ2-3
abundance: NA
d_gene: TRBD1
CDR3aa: CATSDRTGGRTDTQYF
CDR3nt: TGTGCCACCAGTGACCGGACAGGGGGACGCACAGATACGCAGTATTTT

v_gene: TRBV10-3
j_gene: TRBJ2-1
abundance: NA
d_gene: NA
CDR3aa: CAISVGNEQFF
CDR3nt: TGTGCCATCAGTGTTGGGAATGAGCAGTTCTTC

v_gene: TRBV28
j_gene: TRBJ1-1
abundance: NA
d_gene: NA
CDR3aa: CAIRDSGRLEAFF
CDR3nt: TGTGCCATCCGAGACTCGGGGCGCCTTGAAGCTTTCTTT

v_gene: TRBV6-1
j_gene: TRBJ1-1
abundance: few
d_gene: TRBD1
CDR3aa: CASSDRQGAGWAEAFF
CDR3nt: TGTGCCAGCAGTGATCGGCAGGGGGCCGGTTGGGCTGAAGCTTTCTTT

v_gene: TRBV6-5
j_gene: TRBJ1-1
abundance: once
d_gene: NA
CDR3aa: CASSFDRLNTEAFF
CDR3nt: TGTGCCAGCAGTTTTGATCGGCTGAACACTGAAGCTTTCTTT

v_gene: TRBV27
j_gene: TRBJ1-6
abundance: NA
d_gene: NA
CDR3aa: CASSPRVGFSSSYNSPLHF
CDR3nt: TGTGCCAGCAGTCCCCGGGTTGGATTCTCAAGCTCCTATAATTCACCCCTCCACTTT

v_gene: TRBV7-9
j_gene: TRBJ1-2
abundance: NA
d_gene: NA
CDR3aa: CASSPEQGFGLGGYTF
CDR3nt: TGTGCCAGCAGTCCCGAGCAAGGGTTTGGCCTTGGTGGCTACACCTTC